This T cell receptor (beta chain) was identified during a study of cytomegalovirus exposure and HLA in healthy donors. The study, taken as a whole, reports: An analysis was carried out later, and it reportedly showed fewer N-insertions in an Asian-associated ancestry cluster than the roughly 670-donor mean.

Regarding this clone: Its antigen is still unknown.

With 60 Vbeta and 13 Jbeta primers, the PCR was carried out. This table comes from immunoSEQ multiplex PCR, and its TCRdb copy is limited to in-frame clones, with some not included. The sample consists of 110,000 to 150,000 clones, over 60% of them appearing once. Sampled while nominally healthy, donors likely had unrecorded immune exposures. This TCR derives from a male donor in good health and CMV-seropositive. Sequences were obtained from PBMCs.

CDR3 bases: TGTGCCAGCAGTTCAGCTCCGGGACAGGGGGCTGGGGACTATGGCTACACCTTC. Residues: CASSSAPGQGAGDYGYTF. The chain couples TRBV28 to TRBJ1-2; 12 positions match TRBD1. Germline lookup yields CDR1 MDHEN and CDR2 SYDVKM. Trimming at V came to 4 bases and at J to 3 bases, leaving 12 bases not matched to a gene. The CDR3 runs 18 residues.